Listed here are 15 T cell receptor beta chains from one sample, sequenced in a study of cytomegalovirus exposure and HLA in healthy donors. The PCR ran on 60 Vbeta and 13 Jbeta primers. Repertoires were generated with immunoSEQ multiplex PCR, while TCRdb's copy carries only in-frame clones and drops some. The repertoire includes under 200,000 clones, approximately 70% of them detected once, and around 2.8% sits in the top ten. Material: PBMCs. Receptor source: a woman between 40 and 50 years old in good health and CMV-seropositive.

The rearrangement links TRBV5-6 to TRBJ2-7; TRBD1 agrees at 7 bases. From germline, CDR1 is SGHDT and CDR2 YYEEEE. Trimming cost V 4 bases and J 0 bases; bases outside gene matches: 10. This CDR3 contains 16 residues. In DNA, the CDR3 is TGTGCCAGCAGCCCTTTACAGGGGTCGAGCTCCTACGAGCAGTACTTC. The encoded protein is CASSPLQGSSSYEQYF.

V is TRBV28 and J is TRBJ1-2; 8 bases agree with TRBD1. V trimming: 9 bases; J trimming: 3 bases; junction bases outside the gene matches: 6. The CDR3 consists of 13 residues. Germline loops: CDR1 MDHEN, CDR2 SYDVKM. The CDR3 reads CASNQGADYGYTF. CDR3 nucleotide sequence: TGTGCCAGTAATCAGGGGGCTGACTATGGCTACACCTTC.

The gene calls are TRBV7-8 and TRBJ1-5; D perhaps matches TRBD1 (5 bases). There are 15 residues in the CDR3. Germline V gene data show CDR1 as SGHVS and CDR2 as FQNEAQ. Trimming removed 1 base from V and 7 bases from J, with 14 bases in between. In DNA form, the CDR3 reads TGTGCCAGCAGCTTAGTTGAGACAGTCGGCCAGCCCCAGCATTTT. Protein: CASSLVETVGQPQHF.

This chain links TRBV9 with TRBJ1-6, with D hard to call. The V end was cut by 0 bases, the J end by 7 bases, with 8 bases between. The germline V gene has CDR1 SGDLS and CDR2 YYNGEE. The CDR3 loop spans 14 amino acids. For the CDR3, the DNA is TGTGCCAGCAGCGTAGCCCTAGGAAATTCACCCCTCCACTTT. This gives the protein CASSVALGNSPLHF.

Comments on this clone: The junction and the germline gene differ at one end; a read error may be behind it. For the CDR3, the DNA is TGTGCCAGCCGGGCCGAGGGGGCAGTCTATGGCTACCCCTTC. It is translated as CASRAEGAVYGYPF. The rearrangement joins TRBV9 to TRBJ1-2; 7 bases agree with TRBD1. CDR3 length: 14 residues. Germline V gives CDR1 SGDLS, CDR2 YYNGEE.

This chain uses TRBV29-1 with TRBJ2-7; D possibly corresponds to TRBD1 (6 bases). The V gene's germline CDR1 is SQVTM and CDR2 ANQGSEA. V lost 4 bases and J lost 5, with 12 bases in between. This CDR3 contains 12 residues. The CDR3 here is CSVGTGSHEQYF. The CDR3, as DNA: TGCAGCGTTGGTACAGGGAGCCACGAGCAGTACTTC.

This sequence joins TRBV19 and TRBJ1-4, with 9 bases matching TRBD1. Losses at the gene ends were 4 bases for V and 3 bases for J; bases not matched to a gene: 6. CDR1 and CDR2 from the germline V gene are LNHDA and SQIVND (reference sequence). The CDR3 loop spans 16 amino acids. This CDR3 reads CASSKPGQGPNEKLFF. DNA of the CDR3: TGTGCCAGTAGTAAACCGGGACAGGGTCCTAATGAAAAACTGTTTTTT.

The CDR3 loop reads CASKRQGAGELFF. The CDR3 DNA sequence: TGTGCCAGCAAGCGGCAGGGGGCTGGGGAGCTGTTTTTT. The chain couples TRBV28 to TRBJ2-2, with 8 bases fitting TRBD1. From germline, CDR1 is MDHEN and CDR2 SYDVKM. The trim removed 7 bases at V and 8 bases at J, leaving 6 bases unmatched. CDR3 length equals 13 residues.

The chain has TRBV7-2 and TRBJ1-1; D is perhaps TRBD1 (6 bases). CDR1 is SGHTA and CDR2 is FQGNSA in the germline V gene. CDR3 size: 14 residues. Trimming pared 5 bases from V and 0 bases from J, leaving 10 bases between. CDR3 residues: CASSPDSMNTEAFF. The CDR3 DNA is TGTGCCAGCAGCCCGGACAGTATGAACACTGAAGCTTTCTTT.

In this sample, this clone turned up once. The chain is built from TRBV7-2 and TRBJ2-1, with TRBD2 identical over 9 bases. J lost 7 bases, V lost 10 bases, and 14 bases had no gene match. The CDR3 is 15 amino acids. Per the germline V gene, CDR1 is SGHTA and CDR2 is FQGNSA. Here the CDR3 reads CATKLTSGPWNEQFF. The CDR3 nucleotides read TGTGCCACCAAACTTACTAGCGGGCCATGGAATGAGCAGTTCTTC.

This chain uses TRBV5-6 with TRBJ2-5, with 7 bases identical to TRBD1. There are 15 residues in the CDR3. Germline CDR1 reads SGHDT; CDR2 reads YYEEEE. The J segment lost 5 bases and the V segment lost 4 bases, leaving 11 bases of the junction unmatched. The CDR3 reads CASSAQQGLKETQYF. The CDR3 bases are TGTGCCAGCAGCGCGCAACAGGGGCTAAAGGAGACCCAGTACTTC.

This clone was picked up a small number of times. An end of the junction does not agree with germline; a read error may underlie this. The rearrangement uses TRBV7-9 and TRBJ1-1, with D uncertain. The CDR3 is 12 amino acids. CDR1 is SEHNR and CDR2 is FQNEAQ in the germline V gene (reference sequence). DNA for the CDR3: TGTTCCAGCAGCTTAATAAACACTGAAGCTTTCTTT. Translated, it gives CSSSLINTEAFF.

The V and J genes are TRBV4-3 and TRBJ2-7; TRBD2 is a possible D gene (6 bases). CDR3 length equals 15 residues. The germline V and J ends were trimmed by 6 bases and 4 bases, with 19 bases remaining between them. CDR1 LGHNA and CDR2 YSLEER come from the germline V gene. The CDR3 DNA follows: TGCGCCAGCAGTTACGATCGGAGGGCTTTTTACGAGCAGTACTTC. It translates to CASSYDRRAFYEQYF.

The chain uses TRBV5-1 and TRBJ2-7; a weak D match, TRBD1 (7 bases). The V end lost 3 bases, the J end lost 7 bases, and 17 bases lay between the germline ends. Germline CDR1 reads SGHRS; CDR2 reads YFSETQ. This CDR3 has 14 residues. The CDR3 reads CASSSREGAGEQYF. CDR3 DNA sequence: TGCGCCAGCAGCTCCCGTGAGGGGGCGGGGGAGCAGTACTTC.

The rearrangement links TRBV19 to TRBJ1-3; no clear D. CDR1 is LNHDA and CDR2 is SQIVND in the germline V gene (reference sequence). The CDR3 is made up of 16 amino acids. The V and J ends lost 3 bases and 4 bases respectively, with 16 bases between them. DNA of the CDR3: TGTGCCAGTAGTATGGGAAGAGGGAAAAGGGGAAACACCATATATTTT. Translating it yields CASSMGRGKRGNTIYF.